What follows is one TCR beta chain and its context. This sample was included in a study of blood T cells in healthy people across ages. This CDR3 is built from 15 residues. Germline values: CDR1 MDHEN, CDR2 SYDVKM. The V and J ends lost 4 bases and 5 bases, in that order; junction bases with no gene match: 7. Together with a sample-barcoded 5' primer, a J-beta primer mix was included in a second PCR lasting about 7 to 11 cycles. TCRdb reanalysed the 5' RACE reads using MiXCR and keeps one entry per CDR3 protein. The repertoire holds about 1,600,000 distinct CDR3 sequences, with 42% as singletons. This clonotype was sampled from a woman aged 18 to 35 in good health. The sample comprised blood. The genes are TRBV28 and TRBJ1-1, with TRBD1 identical over 10 bases. The CDR3 is CASSYLTGGATEAFF. Here the CDR3 DNA reads TGTGCCAGCAGTTACTTGACAGGGGGCGCGACTGAAGCTTTCTTT.